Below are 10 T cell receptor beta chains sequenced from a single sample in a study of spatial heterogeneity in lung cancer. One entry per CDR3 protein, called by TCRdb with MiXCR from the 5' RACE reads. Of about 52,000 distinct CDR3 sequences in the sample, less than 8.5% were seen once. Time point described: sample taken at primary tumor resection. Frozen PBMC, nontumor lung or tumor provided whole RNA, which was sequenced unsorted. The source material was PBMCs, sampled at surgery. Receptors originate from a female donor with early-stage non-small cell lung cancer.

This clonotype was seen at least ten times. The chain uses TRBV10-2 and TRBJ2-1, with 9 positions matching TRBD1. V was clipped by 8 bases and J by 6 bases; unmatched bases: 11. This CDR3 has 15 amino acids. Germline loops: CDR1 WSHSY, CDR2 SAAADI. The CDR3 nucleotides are TGCGCCAGCCAGGGGACCGGGACAGGGTCCAATGAGCAGTTCTTC. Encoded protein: CASQGTGTGSNEQFF.

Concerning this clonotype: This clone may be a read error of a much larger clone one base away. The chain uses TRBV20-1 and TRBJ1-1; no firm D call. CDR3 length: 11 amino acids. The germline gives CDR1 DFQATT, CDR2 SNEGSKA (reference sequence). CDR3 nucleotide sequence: TGCAGTTACGTGGGGAACACTGAAGCTCTCTTT. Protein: CSYVGNTEALF.

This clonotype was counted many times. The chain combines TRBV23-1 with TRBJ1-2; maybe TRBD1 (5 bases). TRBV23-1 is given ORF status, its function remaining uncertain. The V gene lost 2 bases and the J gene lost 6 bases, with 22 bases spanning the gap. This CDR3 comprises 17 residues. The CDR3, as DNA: TGCGCCAGCAGTCAACGGCGGGACCGCGAGGAGTTAGATGGCTACACCTTC. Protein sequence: CASSQRRDREELDGYTF.

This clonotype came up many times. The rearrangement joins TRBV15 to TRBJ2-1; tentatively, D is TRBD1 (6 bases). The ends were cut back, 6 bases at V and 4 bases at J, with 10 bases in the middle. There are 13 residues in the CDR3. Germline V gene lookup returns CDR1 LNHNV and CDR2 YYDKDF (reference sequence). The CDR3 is CATRRQAYNEQFF. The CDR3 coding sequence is TGTGCCACCAGGAGACAGGCGTACAATGAGCAGTTCTTC.

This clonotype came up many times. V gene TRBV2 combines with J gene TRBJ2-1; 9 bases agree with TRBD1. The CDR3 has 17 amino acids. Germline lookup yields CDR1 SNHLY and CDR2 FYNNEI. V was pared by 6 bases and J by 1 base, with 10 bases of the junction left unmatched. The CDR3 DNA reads TGTGCCAGCAGCCCCGGGACAGGGATATCGTCCTACAATGAGCAGTTCTTC. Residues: CASSPGTGISSYNEQFF.

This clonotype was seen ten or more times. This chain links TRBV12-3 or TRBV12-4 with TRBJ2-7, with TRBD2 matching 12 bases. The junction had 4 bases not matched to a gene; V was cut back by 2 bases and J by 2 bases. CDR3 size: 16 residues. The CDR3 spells CASSLLTSGGPYEQYF. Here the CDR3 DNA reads TGTGCCAGCAGTTTACTGACTAGCGGGGGCCCCTACGAGCAGTACTTC.

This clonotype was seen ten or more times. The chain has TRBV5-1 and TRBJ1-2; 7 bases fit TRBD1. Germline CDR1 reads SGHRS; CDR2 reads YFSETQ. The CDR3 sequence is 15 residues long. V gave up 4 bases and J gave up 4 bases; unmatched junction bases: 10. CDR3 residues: CASSPGQNLRYGYTF. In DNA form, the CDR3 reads TGCGCCAGCAGCCCGGGACAGAACCTCCGCTATGGCTACACCTTC. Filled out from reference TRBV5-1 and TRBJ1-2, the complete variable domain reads KAGVTQTPRYLIKTRGQQVTLSCSPISGHRSVSWYQQTPGQGLQFLFEYFSETQRNKGNFPGRFSGRQFSNSRSEMNVSTLELGDSALYLCASSPGQNLRYGYTFGSGTRLTVV.

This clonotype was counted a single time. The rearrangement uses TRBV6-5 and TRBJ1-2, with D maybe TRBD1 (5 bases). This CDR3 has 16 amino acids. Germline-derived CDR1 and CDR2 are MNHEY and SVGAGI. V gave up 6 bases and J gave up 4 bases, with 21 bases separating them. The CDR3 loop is CASRPHSEGRGYGYTF. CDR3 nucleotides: TGTGCCAGCAGACCCCACTCCGAGGGGAGGGGCTATGGCTACACCTTC.

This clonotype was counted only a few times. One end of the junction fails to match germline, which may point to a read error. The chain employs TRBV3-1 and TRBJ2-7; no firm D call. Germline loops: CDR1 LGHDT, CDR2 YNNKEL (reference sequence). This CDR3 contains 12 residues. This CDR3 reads CASSEDPYEQYF. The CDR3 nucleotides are TGTGCCAGCAGCGAAGATCCCTACGAGCAGTACTTC.

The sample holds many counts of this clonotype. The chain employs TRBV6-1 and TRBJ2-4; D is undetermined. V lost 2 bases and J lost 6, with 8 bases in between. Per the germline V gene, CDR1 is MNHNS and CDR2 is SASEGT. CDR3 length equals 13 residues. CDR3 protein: CASSERFLNIQYF. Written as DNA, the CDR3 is TGTGCCAGCAGTGAACGGTTCTTAAACATTCAGTACTTC.